Sequencing of this T cell receptor beta chain was carried out in a study of cytomegalovirus exposure and HLA in healthy donors. Study outcomes and limitations: In a later analysis, at a false discovery rate of 0.05, 17,000 or so TCR beta sequences matched HLA alleles.

Healthy bone marrow donors made up the cohort. 60 Vbeta and 13 Jbeta primers were used in PCR. Libraries were prepared by immunoSEQ multiplex PCR; TCRdb keeps only in-frame clonotypes and omits some of them. Seen here are approximately 89,000 clones, roughly four fifths observed once, and the top ten hold under 13%. The CDR3 sequence is 13 residues long. The germline CDR1 and CDR2 sequences are MDHEN and SYDVKM. V lost 6 bases and J lost 4, with 12 bases in between. Note on this clone: Its cognate antigen is unknown.

This TCR was sampled from a human donor in good health. Sequenced sample: PBMCs. The chain uses TRBV28 and TRBJ1-2, with D possibly matching TRBD1 (5 bases). The CDR3 bases are TGTGCCAGCAGGTCAGGGTTTCCCTATGGCTACACCTTC. Protein product: CASRSGFPYGYTF.